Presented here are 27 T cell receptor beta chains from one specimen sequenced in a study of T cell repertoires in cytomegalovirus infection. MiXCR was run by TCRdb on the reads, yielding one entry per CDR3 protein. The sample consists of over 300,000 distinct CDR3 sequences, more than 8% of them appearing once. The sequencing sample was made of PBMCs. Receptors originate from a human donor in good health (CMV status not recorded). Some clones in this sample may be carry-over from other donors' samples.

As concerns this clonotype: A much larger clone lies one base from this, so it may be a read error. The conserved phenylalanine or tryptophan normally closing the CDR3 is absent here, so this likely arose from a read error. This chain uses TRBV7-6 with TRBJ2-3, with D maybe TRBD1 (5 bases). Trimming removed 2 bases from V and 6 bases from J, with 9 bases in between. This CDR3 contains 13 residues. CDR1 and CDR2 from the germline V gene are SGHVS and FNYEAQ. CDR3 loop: CASSLRKGDTQYL. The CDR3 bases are TGTGCCAGCAGCTTAAGGAAGGGGGATACGCAGTATTTA.

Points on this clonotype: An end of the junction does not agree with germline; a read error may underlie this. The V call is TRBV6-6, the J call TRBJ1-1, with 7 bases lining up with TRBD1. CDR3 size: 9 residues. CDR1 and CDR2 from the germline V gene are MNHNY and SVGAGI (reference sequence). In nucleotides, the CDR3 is TGCGGGGTGGGACAGAAAGCTTTCTTT. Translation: CGVGQKAFF.

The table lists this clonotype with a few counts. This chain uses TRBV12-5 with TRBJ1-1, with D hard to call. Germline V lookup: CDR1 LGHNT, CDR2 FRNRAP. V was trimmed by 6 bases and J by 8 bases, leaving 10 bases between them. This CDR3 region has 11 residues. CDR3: CASGPIDEAFF. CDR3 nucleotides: TGTGCTAGTGGGCCCATTGACGAAGCTTTCTTT.

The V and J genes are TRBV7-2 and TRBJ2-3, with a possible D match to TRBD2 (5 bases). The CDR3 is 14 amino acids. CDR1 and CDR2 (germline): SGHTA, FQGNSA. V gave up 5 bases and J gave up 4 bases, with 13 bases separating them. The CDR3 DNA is TGTGCCAGCAGCCTCATCGCGGGCCCAGATACGCAGTATTTT. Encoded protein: CASSLIAGPDTQYF.

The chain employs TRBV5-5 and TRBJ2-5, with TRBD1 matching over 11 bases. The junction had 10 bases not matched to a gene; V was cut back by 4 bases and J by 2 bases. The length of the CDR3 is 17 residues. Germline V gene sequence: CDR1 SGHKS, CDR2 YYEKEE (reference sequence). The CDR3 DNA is TGTGCCAGCAGCCGAACCGGGACAGGGGGTCTTCAAGAGACCCAGTACTTC. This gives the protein CASSRTGTGGLQETQYF.

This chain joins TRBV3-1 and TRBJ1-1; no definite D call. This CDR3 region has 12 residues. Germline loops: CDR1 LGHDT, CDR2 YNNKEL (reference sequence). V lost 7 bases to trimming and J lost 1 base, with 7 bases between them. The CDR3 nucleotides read TGTGCCAGCATATCGGGGAACACTGAAGCTTTCTTT. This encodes CASISGNTEAFF.

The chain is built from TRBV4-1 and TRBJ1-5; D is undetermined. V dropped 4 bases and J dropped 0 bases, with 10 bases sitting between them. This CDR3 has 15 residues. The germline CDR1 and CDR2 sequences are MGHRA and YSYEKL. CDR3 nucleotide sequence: TGCGCCAGCAGCCTAGAGGATTATAGCAATCAGCCCCAGCATTTT. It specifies CASSLEDYSNQPQHF.

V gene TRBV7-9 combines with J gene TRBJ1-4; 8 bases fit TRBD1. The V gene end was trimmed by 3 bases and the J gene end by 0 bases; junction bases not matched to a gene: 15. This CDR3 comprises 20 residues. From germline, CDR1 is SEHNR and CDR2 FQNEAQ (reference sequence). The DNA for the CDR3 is TGTGCCAGCAGCTTTGGGCCGGGACAGGCCCCATTAGCAACTAATGAAAAACTGTTTTTT. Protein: CASSFGPGQAPLATNEKLFF.

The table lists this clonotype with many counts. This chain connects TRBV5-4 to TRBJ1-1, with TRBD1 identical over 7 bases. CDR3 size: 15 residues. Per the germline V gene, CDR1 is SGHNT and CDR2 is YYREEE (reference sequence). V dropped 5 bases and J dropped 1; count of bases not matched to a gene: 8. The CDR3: CASSPGGSRNTEAFF. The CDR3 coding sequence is TGTGCCAGCAGTCCAGGGGGGTCGAGGAACACTGAAGCTTTCTTT.

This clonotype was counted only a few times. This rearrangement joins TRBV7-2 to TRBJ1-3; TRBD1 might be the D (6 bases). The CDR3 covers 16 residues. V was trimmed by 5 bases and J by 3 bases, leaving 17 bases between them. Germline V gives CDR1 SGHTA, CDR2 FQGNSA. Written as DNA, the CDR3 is TGTGCCAGCAGCCTACAGGGTATGGGGCTTGGAAACACCATATATTTT. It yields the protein CASSLQGMGLGNTIYF.

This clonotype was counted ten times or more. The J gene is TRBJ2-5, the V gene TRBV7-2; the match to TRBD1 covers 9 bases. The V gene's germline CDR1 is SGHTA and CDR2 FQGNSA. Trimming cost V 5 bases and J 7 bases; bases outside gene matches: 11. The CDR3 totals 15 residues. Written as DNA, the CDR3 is TGTGCCAGCAGCCCCGACCGGGCACAGGGGGCGACCCAGTACTTC. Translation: CASSPDRAQGATQYF.

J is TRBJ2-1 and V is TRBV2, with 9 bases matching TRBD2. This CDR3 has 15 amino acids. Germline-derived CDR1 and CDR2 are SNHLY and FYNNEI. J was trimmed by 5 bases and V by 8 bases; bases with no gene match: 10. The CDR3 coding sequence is TGTGCCAGCGAAGGGGGGGCGGGGGGGGACAATGAGCAGTTCTTC. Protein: CASEGGAGGDNEQFF.

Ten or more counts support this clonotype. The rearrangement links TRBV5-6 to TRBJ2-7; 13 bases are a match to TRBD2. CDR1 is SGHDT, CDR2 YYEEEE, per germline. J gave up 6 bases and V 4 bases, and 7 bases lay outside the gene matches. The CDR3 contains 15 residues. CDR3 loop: CASSHTSGRAPEQYF. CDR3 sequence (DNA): TGTGCCAGCAGCCATACTAGCGGGAGGGCCCCCGAGCAGTACTTC.

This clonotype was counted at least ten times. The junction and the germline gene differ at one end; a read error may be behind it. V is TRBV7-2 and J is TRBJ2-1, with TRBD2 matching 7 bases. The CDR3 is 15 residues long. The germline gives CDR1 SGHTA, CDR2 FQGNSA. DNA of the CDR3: TGTGCCAGCAGCATAGCCAGGTCGGGGGGCAATGAGCAGTTCTTC. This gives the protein CASSIARSGGNEQFF.

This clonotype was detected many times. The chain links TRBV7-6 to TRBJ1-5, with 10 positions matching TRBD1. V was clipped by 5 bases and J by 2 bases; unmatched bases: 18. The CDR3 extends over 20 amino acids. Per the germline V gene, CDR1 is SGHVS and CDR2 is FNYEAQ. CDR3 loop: CASSQTHIRDRGSRNQPQHF. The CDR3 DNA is TGTGCCAGCAGCCAAACCCACATCCGGGACAGGGGAAGCCGCAATCAGCCCCAGCATTTT.

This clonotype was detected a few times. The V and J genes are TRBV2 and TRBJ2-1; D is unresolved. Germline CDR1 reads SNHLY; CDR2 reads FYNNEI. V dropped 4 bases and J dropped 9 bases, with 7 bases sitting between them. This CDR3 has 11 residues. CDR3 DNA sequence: TGTGCCAGCAGTGTCGCACCTGAGCAGTTCTTC. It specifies CASSVAPEQFF.

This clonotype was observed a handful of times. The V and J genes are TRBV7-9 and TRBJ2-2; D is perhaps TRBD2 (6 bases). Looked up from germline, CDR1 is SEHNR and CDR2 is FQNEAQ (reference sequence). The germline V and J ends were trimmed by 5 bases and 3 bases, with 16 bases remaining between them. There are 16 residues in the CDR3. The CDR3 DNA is TGTGCCAGCAGCCGACCCAGGGAGCGGGACACCGGGGAGCTGTTTTTT. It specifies CASSRPRERDTGELFF.

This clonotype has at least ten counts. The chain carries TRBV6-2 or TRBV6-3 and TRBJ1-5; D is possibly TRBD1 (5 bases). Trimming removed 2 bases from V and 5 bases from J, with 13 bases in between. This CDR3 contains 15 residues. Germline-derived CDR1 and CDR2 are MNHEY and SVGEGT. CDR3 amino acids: CASSYPRQKDQPQHF. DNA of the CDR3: TGTGCCAGCAGTTACCCACGACAGAAGGATCAGCCCCAGCATTTT.

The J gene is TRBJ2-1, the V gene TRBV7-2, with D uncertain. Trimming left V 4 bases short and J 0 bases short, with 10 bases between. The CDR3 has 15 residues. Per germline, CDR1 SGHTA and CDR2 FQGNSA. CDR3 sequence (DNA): TGTGCCAGCAGCTCGGACGGTAGCTCCTACAATGAGCAGTTCTTC. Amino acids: CASSSDGSSYNEQFF. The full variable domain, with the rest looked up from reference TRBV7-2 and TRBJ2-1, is GAGVSQSPSNKVTEKGKDVELRCDPISGHTALYWYRQSLGQGLEFLIYFQGNSAPDKSGLPSDRFSAERTGGSVSTLTIQRTQQEDSAVYLCASSSDGSSYNEQFFGPGTRLTVL.

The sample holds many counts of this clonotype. CDR3 sequence: CASRGLAGGQETQYF. The CDR3 region has the DNA TGTGCCAGCAGAGGACTCGCGGGGGGCCAAGAGACCCAGTACTTC. The rearrangement joins TRBV4-2 to TRBJ2-5, with 8 bases aligning to TRBD2. In germline, CDR1 is LGHNA, CDR2 YNFKEQ. CDR3 size: 15 residues. V gave up 6 bases and J gave up 1 base; unmatched junction bases: 7.

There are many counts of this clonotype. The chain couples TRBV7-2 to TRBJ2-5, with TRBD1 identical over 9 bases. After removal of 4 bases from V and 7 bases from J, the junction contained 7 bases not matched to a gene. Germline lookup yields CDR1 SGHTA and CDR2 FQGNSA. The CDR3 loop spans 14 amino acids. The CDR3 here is CASSSGTGSGTQYF. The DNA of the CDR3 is TGTGCCAGCAGCTCCGGGACAGGGAGCGGGACCCAGTACTTC.

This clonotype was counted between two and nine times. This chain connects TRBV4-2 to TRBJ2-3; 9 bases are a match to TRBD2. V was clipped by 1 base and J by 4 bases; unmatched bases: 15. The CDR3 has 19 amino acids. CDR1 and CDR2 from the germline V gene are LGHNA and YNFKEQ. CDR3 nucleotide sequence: TGTGCCAGCAGCCAAGTCGAGAGGCCTAGCGGGGAGCTTCCAGATACGCAGTATTTT. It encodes CASSQVERPSGELPDTQYF.

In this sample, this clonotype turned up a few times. The CDR3 nucleotides read TGCAGCGTCCGGAGCAGGGTTCATTACGAGACCCAGTACTTC. It codes for CSVRSRVHYETQYF. The chain employs TRBV29-1 and TRBJ2-5; weak D call: TRBD1 (5 bases). Germline CDR1 is SQVTM and CDR2 is ANQGSEA. Trimming left V 6 bases short and J 5 bases short, with 19 bases between. The CDR3 is made up of 14 amino acids.

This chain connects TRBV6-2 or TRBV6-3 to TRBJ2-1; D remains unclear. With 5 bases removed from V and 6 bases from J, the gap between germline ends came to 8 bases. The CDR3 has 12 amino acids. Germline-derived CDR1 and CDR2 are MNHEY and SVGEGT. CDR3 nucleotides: TGTGCCAGCAGTCCGAATCCCAATGAGCAGTTCTTC. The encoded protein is CASSPNPNEQFF.

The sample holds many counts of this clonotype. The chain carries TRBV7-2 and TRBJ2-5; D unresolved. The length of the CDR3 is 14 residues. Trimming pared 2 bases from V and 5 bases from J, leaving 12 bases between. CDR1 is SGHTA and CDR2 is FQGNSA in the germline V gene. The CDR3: CASSLTISAETQYF. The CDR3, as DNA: TGTGCCAGCAGCTTAACAATCAGTGCCGAGACCCAGTACTTC.

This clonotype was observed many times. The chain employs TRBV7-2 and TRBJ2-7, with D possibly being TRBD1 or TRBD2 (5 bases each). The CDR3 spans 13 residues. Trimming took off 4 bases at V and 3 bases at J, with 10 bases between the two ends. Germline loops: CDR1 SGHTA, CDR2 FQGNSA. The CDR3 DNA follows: TGTGCCAGCAGCTCGGGACCCCTCTACGAGCAGTACTTC. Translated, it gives CASSSGPLYEQYF.

CDR3 sequence (DNA): TGTGCCAGCAGCCGGTCGGGACTAGCGTACGATGGGGGGTACTTC. It yields the protein CASSRSGLAYDGGYF. The chain links TRBV7-9 to TRBJ2-7; 10 positions agree with TRBD2. CDR1 and CDR2 (germline): SEHNR, FQNEAQ (reference sequence). CDR3 length equals 15 residues. Unmatched junction bases numbered 16, after V lost 5 bases and J lost 12 bases.